This T cell receptor (beta chain) came from a study of cytomegalovirus exposure and HLA in healthy donors. The CDR3 totals 14 residues. Germline assignment: CDR1 SEHNR and CDR2 FQNEAQ (reference sequence). Trimming took 1 base from V and 7 from J, leaving 10 bases between them. Researchers ran the PCR with 60 Vbeta and 13 Jbeta primers. TCRdb's table, derived via immunoSEQ multiplex PCR, lists solely in-frame clones and lacks some. The table for this sample gives about 64,000 clones. The sample consisted of PBMCs. The chain combines TRBV7-9 with TRBJ1-4, with a tentative D call TRBD1 (5 bases). The clonotype was recovered from a woman between 18 and 29 years old in good health and CMV-seronegative. In DNA form, the CDR3 reads TGTGCCAGCAGCTTAGGGGGACTTAGTGAAAAACTGTTTTTT. Its protein product is CASSLGGLSEKLFF.